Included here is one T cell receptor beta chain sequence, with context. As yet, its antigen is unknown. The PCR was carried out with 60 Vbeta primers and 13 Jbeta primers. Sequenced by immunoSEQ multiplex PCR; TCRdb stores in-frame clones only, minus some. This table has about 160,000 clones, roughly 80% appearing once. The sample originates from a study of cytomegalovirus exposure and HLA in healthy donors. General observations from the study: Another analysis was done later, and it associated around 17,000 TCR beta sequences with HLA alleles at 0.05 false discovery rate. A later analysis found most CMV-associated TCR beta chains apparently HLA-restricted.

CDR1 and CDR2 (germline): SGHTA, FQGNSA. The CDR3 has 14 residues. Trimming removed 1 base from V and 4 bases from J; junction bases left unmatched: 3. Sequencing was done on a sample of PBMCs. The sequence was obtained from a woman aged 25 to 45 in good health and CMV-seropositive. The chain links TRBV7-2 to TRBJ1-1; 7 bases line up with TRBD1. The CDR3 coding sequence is TGTGCCAGCAGCTTAGACAGGGGTGGCACTGAAGCTTTCTTT. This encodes CASSLDRGGTEAFF. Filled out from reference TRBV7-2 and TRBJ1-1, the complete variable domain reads GAGVSQSPSNKVTEKGKDVELRCDPISGHTALYWYRQSLGQGLEFLIYFQGNSAPDKSGLPSDRFSAERTGGSVSTLTIQRTQQEDSAVYLCASSLDRGGTEAFFGQGTRLTVV.